This T cell receptor beta chain was observed in a study of T cells in Graves' hyperthyroidism and ophthalmopathy. TCR beta CDR3 regions were amplified from RNA. First-round RT-PCR of the TCR CDR3 relied on the HTBI primer set. TCRdb reprocessed the multiplex PCR reads via MiXCR and lists one record per CDR3 protein. This sample has under 600,000 distinct CDR3 sequences; roughly a sixth occur once, and the top ten carry roughly 3.3%. In its sample, this clonotype was seen many times. Its antigen is as yet unknown. Whole-study findings and limits: Classification by a 13 V-J model distinguished ophthalmopathy from stable hyperthyroidism. Blood samples included most of the expanded thyroid clonotypes exceeding 0.001.

V was cut by 7 bases and J by 5 bases, with 11 bases left in between. The CDR3 loop spans 12 amino acids. The germline gives CDR1 SNHLY, CDR2 FYNNEI. Clinical symptoms, serum thyroxine and TRAb, thyroid ultrasound and orbital computed tomography together formed the diagnostic basis. The authors took PBMCs from roughly 9.7 ml fresh peripheral blood. The V call is TRBV2, the J call TRBJ1-1; perhaps TRBD1 as D (6 bases). This sequence was found in a middle-aged woman with Graves' ophthalmopathy. The source material was blood. As DNA, the CDR3 is TGTGCCAGCAAGGAGGGGGGAACTGAAGCTTTCTTT. Its protein is CASKEGGTEAFF.